This TCR beta chain was recorded in a study of T-cell memory formation after mild COVID-19. Study observations and caveats: Pre-infection memory held some responding clones, suggesting pre-existing cross-reactive T cells responded.

Of note for this clonotype: Its target is unknown.

The CDR3 extends over 17 amino acids. The V gene's germline CDR1 is MNHEY and CDR2 SVGAGI. V was clipped by 1 base and J by 5 bases, with 19 bases between them. MiXCR, run by TCRdb on the 5' RACE reads, gives a single entry per CDR3 protein. Of around 300,000 distinct CDR3 sequences in the sample, around 15% were seen once. The material sequenced was PBMCs or a T cell subset sorted from them (not recorded which). The sequence was obtained from a man aged 18-30 years who had mild COVID-19 (a few samples of this study predate the infection). Cell type and time point are not known. The V call is TRBV6-5, the J call TRBJ2-3, with D possibly TRBD2 on 7 matching bases. Written as DNA, the CDR3 is TGTGCCAGCAGTTACTTGGGGGGGGGCGTCTCAAAAGATACGCAGTATTTT. Its translation: CASSYLGGGVSKDTQYF.